The clone carrying this T cell receptor beta chain appeared a few times. Its antigen is not known. This CDR3 is 14 amino acids long. The ends lost 4 bases at V and 3 bases at J; junction bases unmatched: 5. Per the germline V gene, CDR1 is KGHSH and CDR2 is LQKENI. This sample is part of a study of beta chain features in type 1 diabetes. The isolated RNA, all of it, was reverse transcribed, so expressed TCRB transcripts were what got sequenced. This table comes from immunoSEQ multiplex PCR, and its TCRdb copy is limited to in-frame clones, with some not included. The sample consists of around 310,000 clones, approximately 13% of them appearing once. Study results and caveats: All four CD4+ subsets from Type 1 diabetes patients carried moderately but significantly shorter TCRB CDR3s.

Source material: naive CD4+ T cells from blood. This clonotype originated in a woman aged 18-29 years with type 1 diabetes. V is TRBV18 and J is TRBJ2-5, with TRBD2 matching over 7 bases. CDR3: CASSQRGAEETQYF. The DNA for the CDR3 is TGTGCCAGCTCACAGCGGGGCGCGGAAGAGACCCAGTACTTC.